The 21 T cell receptor beta chains below come from one sample, sequenced in a study of blood T cell repertoires in COVID-19. Sequenced by immunoSEQ multiplex PCR; TCRdb stores in-frame clones only, minus some. The table has roughly 40,000 clones, roughly 84% seen once. Material for sequencing was peripheral blood. These TCRs come from a man aged 70-80 years with acute or convalescent COVID-19.

V and J are TRBV4-3 and TRBJ2-7, with 8 bases fitting TRBD2. The CDR3 covers 16 residues. V lost 3 bases to trimming and J lost 3 bases; unmatched junction nucleotides: 10. Germline CDR1 LGHNA, CDR2 YSLEER. CDR3 protein: CASSHGLSGSLYEQYF. The DNA of the CDR3 is TGCGCCAGCAGCCACGGACTAAGCGGGAGCCTCTACGAGCAGTACTTC.

This clone was counted a single time. The chain employs TRBV5-4 and TRBJ1-4; 10 bases line up with TRBD1. Germline CDR1 reads SGHNT; CDR2 reads YYREEE (reference sequence). Trimming removed 3 bases from V and 8 bases from J; junction bases left unmatched: 13. The CDR3 loop spans 17 amino acids. DNA of the CDR3: TGTGCCAGCAGCTCCCGACAGGGGGCCAGTGGTTTGGAAAAACTGTTTTTT. Protein sequence: CASSSRQGASGLEKLFF.

V is TRBV19 and J is TRBJ1-5; D is undetermined. CDR1 and CDR2 from the germline V gene are LNHDA and SQIVND (reference sequence). V was shortened by 5 bases and J by 7 bases, with 15 bases between the two germline ends. The length of the CDR3 is 14 residues. In DNA form, the CDR3 reads TGTGCCAGTAGTCTGGAGAGGGCCACACAGCCCCAGCATTTT. It is translated as CASSLERATQPQHF.

The chain recombines TRBV19 with TRBJ1-2; 9 nucleotides agree with TRBD1. The CDR3 runs to 16 residues. Per germline, CDR1 LNHDA and CDR2 SQIVND (reference sequence). V lost 4 bases and J lost 4; bases outside the gene matches: 10. As DNA, the CDR3 is TGTGCCAGTAGTACGATACAGGGGGCGTCCCCCTATGGCTACACCTTC. Amino acids: CASSTIQGASPYGYTF.

This clone was detected a few times. This rearrangement joins TRBV28 to TRBJ1-3; 10 positions agree with TRBD1. Germline V CDR1 and CDR2: MDHEN, SYDVKM. The CDR3 spans 15 residues. V lost 1 base to trimming and J lost 7 bases; unmatched junction nucleotides: 4. The CDR3 nucleotides are TGTGCCAGCAGTTTATCGGGACAGGGGTCGAACACCATATATTTT. This sequence encodes CASSLSGQGSNTIYF.

This sequence joins TRBV5-1 and TRBJ1-1; 7 nucleotides align to TRBD1. CDR3 size: 15 residues. Germline trimming cut 4 bases from V and 1 base from J; bases unmatched to any gene: 7. Germline values: CDR1 SGHRS, CDR2 YFSETQ. The CDR3 nucleotides are TGCGCCAGCAGCCAGACAGGGAGTGGGAACACTGAAGCTTTCTTT. Its protein product is CASSQTGSGNTEAFF.

V is TRBV14 and J is TRBJ2-2, with D uncertain. V gave up 4 bases and J gave up 1 base, with 10 bases separating them. The CDR3 extends over 15 amino acids. Germline CDR1 and CDR2: SGHDN and FVKESK. The CDR3 here is CASSPDLRNTGELFF. The CDR3 DNA reads TGTGCCAGCAGCCCAGACCTGAGGAACACCGGGGAGCTGTTTTTT.

J is TRBJ2-3 and V is TRBV18; D might be TRBD2 (6 bases). Trimming left V 6 bases short and J 2 bases short, with 9 bases between. Germline CDR1 KGHSH, CDR2 LQKENI. This CDR3 contains 13 residues. The CDR3 region is CASSGDFTDTQYF. CDR3 nucleotide sequence: TGTGCCAGCTCGGGGGACTTCACAGATACGCAGTATTTT.

As for this clone: This CDR3 is also generated by other DNA sequences in the sample. The chain joins TRBV29-1 to TRBJ1-2, with a weak D call TRBD1 (5 bases). This CDR3 has 11 residues. V shed 4 bases and J shed 6 bases, with 9 bases lying between them. Germline V gene data show CDR1 as SQVTM and CDR2 as ANQGSEA. CDR3 protein: CSVVGGDGYTF. DNA for the CDR3: TGCAGCGTTGTGGGGGGAGATGGCTACACCTTC. Filled out from reference TRBV29-1 and TRBJ1-2, the complete variable domain reads SAVISQKPSRDICQRGTSLTIQCQVDSQVTMMFWYRQQPGQSLTLIATANQGSEATYESGFVIDKFPISRPNLTFSTLTVSNMSPEDSSIYLCSVVGGDGYTFGSGTRLTVV.

The J gene is TRBJ1-5, the V gene TRBV5-1; D gene unclear. V lost 2 bases and J 6 bases, leaving 9 bases between the germline ends. This CDR3 is built from 13 residues. Germline V gene data show CDR1 as SGHRS and CDR2 as YFSETQ. CDR3 coding DNA: TGCGCCAGCAGCTTAGAGGGAGGTCAGCCCCAGCATTTT. This encodes CASSLEGGQPQHF.

The chain combines TRBV5-4 with TRBJ2-5, with 10 positions matching TRBD2. Trimming at V came to 2 bases and at J to 5 bases, leaving 12 bases not matched to a gene. The CDR3 has 17 residues. Germline values: CDR1 SGHNT, CDR2 YYREEE (reference sequence). This CDR3 reads CASSFLAGANSRETQYF. CDR3 bases: TGTGCCAGCAGCTTTCTAGCGGGGGCCAATTCTAGGGAGACCCAGTACTTC.

The V gene is TRBV19, the J gene TRBJ1-1; possibly TRBD1 for D (6 bases). The CDR3 is 15 amino acids. Germline V lookup: CDR1 LNHDA, CDR2 SQIVND (reference sequence). V lost 2 bases to trimming and J lost 4 bases, with 14 bases between them. The CDR3 DNA reads TGTGCCAGTAGTATACAGGGGCGGGTGGCCACTGAAGCTTTCTTT. As protein: CASSIQGRVATEAFF. Combining the CDR3 with reference TRBV19 and TRBJ1-1 gives the whole variable domain DGGITQSPKYLFRKEGQNVTLSCEQNLNHDAMYWYRQDPGQGLRLIYYSQIVNDFQKGDIAEGYSVSREKKESFPLTVTSAQKNPTAFYLCASSIQGRVATEAFFGQGTRLTVV.

This clone was counted a single time. The chain links TRBV19 to TRBJ1-1; TRBD1 aligns across 10 bases. V gave up 3 bases and J gave up 6 bases; unmatched junction bases: 13. This CDR3 comprises 17 residues. Germline-derived CDR1 and CDR2 are LNHDA and SQIVND (reference sequence). CDR3 amino acids: CASSIPRGTGEGAEAFF. CDR3 sequence (DNA): TGTGCCAGTAGTATCCCTAGAGGGACAGGGGAGGGAGCTGAAGCTTTCTTT.

This clone was counted at least ten times. This chain uses TRBV5-4 with TRBJ1-4, with D perhaps matching TRBD1 (6 bases). This CDR3 has 14 amino acids. Germline V gives CDR1 SGHNT, CDR2 YYREEE (reference sequence). V lost 4 bases and J 3 bases, leaving 10 bases between the germline ends. The CDR3 nucleotides are TGTGCCAGCAGCCCGGACAGTGCTAATGAAAAACTGTTTTTT. Translation gives CASSPDSANEKLFF.

J is TRBJ2-7 and V is TRBV6-5; 7 nucleotides match TRBD1. Losses at the gene ends were 5 bases for V and 5 bases for J; bases not matched to a gene: 3. This CDR3 region has 12 residues. Germline V gene data show CDR1 as MNHEY and CDR2 as SVGAGI. CDR3 sequence reads: CASSRQGNEQYF. DNA of the CDR3: TGTGCCAGCAGTCGACAGGGAAACGAGCAGTACTTC.

V gene TRBV27 combines with J gene TRBJ1-1; 9 bases are a match to TRBD1. With 0 bases clipped from V and 5 bases from J, the junction kept 4 bases outside the gene matches. In germline, CDR1 is MNHEY, CDR2 SMNVEV (reference sequence). The CDR3 sequence is 15 residues long. The CDR3 coding sequence is TGTGCCAGCAGTTTATCCGGGACAGGGTGGACTGAAGCTTTCTTT. The encoded protein is CASSLSGTGWTEAFF.

This clone was recorded only once. The chain uses TRBV19 and TRBJ1-5; 9 bases agree with TRBD1. Trimming took 5 bases from V and 2 from J; bases not matched to a gene: 10. Germline loops: CDR1 LNHDA, CDR2 SQIVND (reference sequence). The CDR3 length is 17 residues. Written as DNA, the CDR3 is TGTGCCAGTAGTCTCTACAAACGGACAGGGGGCAATCAGCCCCAGCATTTT. Translated: CASSLYKRTGGNQPQHF.

The genes are TRBV9 and TRBJ2-5; 13 bases are shared with TRBD2. The CDR3 extends over 15 amino acids. The germline V gene has CDR1 SGDLS and CDR2 YYNGEE. The V and J ends lost 4 bases and 9 bases, in that order; junction bases with no gene match: 9. This CDR3 reads CASSPLAGGQSPQYF. The CDR3 bases are TGTGCCAGCAGCCCACTAGCGGGGGGGCAAAGCCCCCAGTACTTC.

V gene TRBV5-6 combines with J gene TRBJ1-2, with TRBD1 as a possible D gene (5 bases). V was trimmed by 2 bases and J by 6 bases, leaving 8 bases between them. The CDR3 totals 12 residues. Germline V CDR1 and CDR2: SGHDT, YYEEEE. The CDR3 loop is CASSFGGDGYTF. As DNA, the CDR3 is TGTGCCAGCAGCTTTGGGGGGGATGGCTACACCTTC.

The V call is TRBV6-2 or TRBV6-3, the J call TRBJ2-7, with 8 bases matching TRBD2. The CDR3 is 16 amino acids. V was pared by 5 bases and J by 0 bases, with 9 bases of the junction left unmatched. The V gene's germline CDR1 is MNHEY and CDR2 SVGEGT. The CDR3 DNA reads as TGTGCCAGCAGTGTCTGGAGGAGCGGGAGCTCCTACGAGCAGTACTTC. It translates to CASSVWRSGSSYEQYF.

The chain couples TRBV3-1 (or the pseudogene TRBV3-2) to TRBJ2-7; D remains unclear. The CDR3 consists of 13 residues. V lost 0 bases to trimming and J lost 1 base, with 4 bases between them. Germline CDR1 LGHDT, CDR2 YNNKEL (reference sequence). Here the CDR3 DNA reads TGTGCCAGCAGCCAAGATCTTTCCTACGAGCAGTACTTC. Protein: CASSQDLSYEQYF.